A single sample gave rise to the 18 T cell receptor beta chains below, sequenced in a study of neurological immune-mediated disorders. TCRdb re-analysed the 5' RACE reads in MiXCR, keeping a single row per CDR3 protein. The table shows tens of thousands of distinct CDR3 sequences, with 2.5% occurring only once. Sequenced material: PBMCs. The receptors stem from a man aged 50 to 59 with multiple sclerosis.

About this clonotype itself: A much larger clone is a single base away; this may be a read error. The CDR3 region has the DNA TGTGCCAGCAGCGTCCGGGACGGTTTATCCTACAATGAGCAGTTCTTC. Its protein is CASSVRDGLSYNEQFF. This sequence joins TRBV9 and TRBJ2-1, with D perhaps being TRBD1 or TRBD2 (5 bases each). Germline V lookup: CDR1 SGDLS, CDR2 YYNGEE. The V end was cut by 2 bases, the J end by 1 base, with 13 bases between. The CDR3 extends over 16 amino acids.

This clonotype came up many times. The chain couples TRBV7-2 to TRBJ2-1; D is ambiguous. The ends were cut back, 1 base at V and 2 bases at J, with 9 bases in the middle. The CDR3 spans 15 residues. Per the germline V gene, CDR1 is SGHTA and CDR2 is FQGNSA. The chain's CDR3 is CASSLGQATYNEQFF. CDR3 coding DNA: TGTGCCAGCAGCTTAGGTCAGGCTACCTACAATGAGCAGTTCTTC.

This clonotype was counted many times. This chain connects TRBV19 to TRBJ1-6, with D maybe TRBD1 (5 bases). The CDR3 extends over 12 amino acids. V lost 3 bases and J lost 14, with 11 bases in between. Germline-derived CDR1 and CDR2 are LNHDA and SQIVND (reference sequence). The CDR3 sequence: CASSIGGEALHF. Here the CDR3 DNA reads TGTGCCAGTAGTATTGGGGGAGAGGCCCTCCACTTT. Full variable domain (missing parts from reference TRBV19 and TRBJ1-6): DGGITQSPKYLFRKEGQNVTLSCEQNLNHDAMYWYRQDPGQGLRLIYYSQIVNDFQKGDIAEGYSVSREKKESFPLTVTSAQKNPTAFYLCASSIGGEALHFGNGTRLTVT.

This clonotype was recorded many times. The chain employs TRBV14 and TRBJ2-1, with 8 bases fitting TRBD2. The ends lost 1 base at V and 6 bases at J; junction bases unmatched: 8. Germline CDR1 and CDR2: SGHDN and FVKESK. CDR3 length equals 16 residues. The CDR3 here is CASSQAGLGVFNEQFF. The DNA for the CDR3 is TGTGCCAGCAGCCAAGCGGGACTAGGGGTCTTCAATGAGCAGTTCTTC.

There are many counts of this clonotype. The V gene is TRBV5-1, the J gene TRBJ2-7; D is tentatively TRBD1 or TRBD2 (5 bases each). Germline CDR1 SGHRS, CDR2 YFSETQ. The CDR3 has 14 amino acids. Trimming pared 0 bases from V and 7 bases from J, leaving 14 bases between. The CDR3, as DNA: TGCGCCAGCAGCTTGGTTTCGGGACCGGGGGAGCAGTACTTC. This encodes CASSLVSGPGEQYF. Variable domain in full (rest from reference TRBV5-1 and TRBJ2-7): KAGVTQTPRYLIKTRGQQVTLSCSPISGHRSVSWYQQTPGQGLQFLFEYFSETQRNKGNFPGRFSGRQFSNSRSEMNVSTLELGDSALYLCASSLVSGPGEQYFGPGTRLTVT.

The sample holds many counts of this clonotype. The chain recombines TRBV12-3 or TRBV12-4 with TRBJ1-2; D not resolved. With 5 bases removed from V and 0 bases from J, the gap between germline ends came to 10 bases. The CDR3 length is 14 residues. CDR3 DNA sequence: TGTGCCAGCAGTCCGGTAGGGCCTAACTATGGCTACACCTTC. It yields the protein CASSPVGPNYGYTF.

By sample share, this clonotype is medium-sized (0.01 to 0.1%). V and J are TRBV7-9 and TRBJ2-2, with TRBD2 as a possible D gene (5 bases). CDR1 SEHNR and CDR2 FQNEAQ come from the germline V gene (reference sequence). This CDR3 is 14 amino acids long. The V end was cut by 5 bases, the J end by 4 bases, with 11 bases between. CDR3 nucleotide sequence: TGTGCCAGCAGCCCGCGGGCCTCCACCGGGGAGCTGTTTTTT. It yields the protein CASSPRASTGELFF.

In this sample, this clonotype turned up many times. V is TRBV7-2 and J is TRBJ2-3; D not certain. Trimming pared 2 bases from V and 4 bases from J, leaving 10 bases between. CDR3 length: 14 amino acids. The germline V gene has CDR1 SGHTA and CDR2 FQGNSA. The chain's CDR3 is CASSLPGRPDTQYF. In nucleotides, the CDR3 is TGTGCCAGCAGCTTACCGGGTAGACCAGATACGCAGTATTTT.

Ten or more counts support this clonotype. The chain employs TRBV6-5 and TRBJ2-7, with D uncertain. CDR1 and CDR2 from the germline V gene are MNHEY and SVGAGI. V was shortened by 6 bases and J by 7 bases, with 13 bases between the two germline ends. The CDR3 totals 12 residues. CDR3: CASSPSRIEQYF. CDR3 coding DNA: TGTGCCAGCAGCCCCTCAAGGATAGAGCAGTACTTC.

This clonotype was recorded many times. The chain uses TRBV5-1 and TRBJ2-7; D perhaps matches TRBD1 (5 bases). V lost 2 bases, J lost 0 bases, and 9 bases lay in between. The CDR3 spans 14 residues. Germline V gene data show CDR1 as SGHRS and CDR2 as YFSETQ. In DNA, the CDR3 is TGCGCCAGCAGCTTAACAGGTAGCTCCTACGAGCAGTACTTC. This codes for CASSLTGSSYEQYF.

This clonotype was found many times. The V gene is TRBV11-2, the J gene TRBJ1-2; 7 bases match TRBD1. Per germline, CDR1 SGHAT and CDR2 FQNNGV. V trimming: 3 bases; J trimming: 6 bases; junction bases outside the gene matches: 1. This CDR3 has 12 residues. The CDR3 nucleotides are TGTGCCAGCAGCTTCGGACAGGATGGCTACACCTTC. This translates into CASSFGQDGYTF.

This clonotype was picked up many times. The V call is TRBV7-9, the J call TRBJ2-2; D perhaps matches TRBD2 (6 bases). This CDR3 region has 18 residues. Trimming took 5 bases from V and 7 from J, leaving 26 bases between them. CDR1 SEHNR and CDR2 FQNEAQ come from the germline V gene (reference sequence). The CDR3 loop is CASSPEGTRRRGGGELFF. In nucleotides, the CDR3 is TGTGCCAGCAGCCCAGAGGGAACACGACGAAGGGGAGGCGGGGAGCTGTTTTTT.

This clonotype occurred many times. The chain combines TRBV7-9 with TRBJ1-1, with a weak D call TRBD1 (6 bases). The CDR3 has 14 residues. CDR1 and CDR2 from the germline V gene are SEHNR and FQNEAQ (reference sequence). The germline V and J ends were trimmed by 10 bases and 2 bases, with 17 bases remaining between them. CDR3 DNA: TGTGCCACCTTAGGACAGCGACTTAACACTGAAGCTTTCTTT. It codes for CATLGQRLNTEAFF.

This clonotype has a count of ten or more. The genes are TRBV15 and TRBJ1-4; D unresolved. Germline V lookup: CDR1 LNHNV, CDR2 YYDKDF (reference sequence). Between the trimmed V and J ends, which lost 1 base and 8 bases, there was a span of 14 bases. CDR3 length: 15 residues. The CDR3 is CATSRVGPTKEKLFF. The CDR3 DNA reads TGTGCCACCAGCAGAGTAGGACCTACCAAAGAAAAACTGTTTTTT.

This clonotype was counted ten times or more. The chain employs TRBV3-1 and TRBJ1-1; tentative D call: TRBD1 (5 bases). This CDR3 has 14 residues. Germline V CDR1 and CDR2: LGHDT, YNNKEL (reference sequence). V was cut by 1 base and J by 7 bases, with 13 bases left in between. The chain's CDR3 is CASSQGDSAGEAFF. In DNA form, the CDR3 reads TGTGCCAGCAGCCAAGGGGACTCAGCGGGTGAAGCTTTCTTT.

In its sample, this clonotype was seen many times. J is TRBJ1-2 and V is TRBV5-1, with TRBD1 as a possible D gene (5 bases). Germline V gene lookup returns CDR1 SGHRS and CDR2 YFSETQ. The CDR3 totals 14 residues. V lost 2 bases and J lost 3, with 11 bases in between. This chain's CDR3 is CASSFQGADYGYTF. The CDR3 DNA reads TGCGCCAGCAGCTTCCAGGGAGCGGACTATGGCTACACCTTC.

This clonotype was recorded at least ten times. At one boundary the junction diverges from the germline segment, which might be a read error. CDR3 nucleotide sequence: TGCAGTGCTAGAGTCCAGGGAGGCAATTCACCCCTCAACTTT. This sequence encodes CSARVQGGNSPLNF. The chain is built from TRBV20-1 and TRBJ1-6; tentative D call: TRBD1 (5 bases). CDR1 is DFQATT and CDR2 is SNEGSKA in the germline V gene (reference sequence). This CDR3 spans 14 amino acids.

This clonotype was counted many times. The genes are TRBV20-1 and TRBJ1-1; D not resolved. Per the germline V gene, CDR1 is DFQATT and CDR2 is SNEGSKA (reference sequence). V lost 1 base and J 8 bases, leaving 5 bases between the germline ends. There are 10 residues in the CDR3. CDR3: CSARVREAFF. The CDR3 bases are TGCAGTGCTAGAGTACGAGAAGCTTTCTTT.